This T cell receptor beta chain is from a study of blood T cell repertoires in COVID-19. Overall study: The analysed material was cDNA or gDNA that came from T cells, B-cell-depleted T cells, or PBMCs.

Here immunoSEQ multiplex PCR was the method, and the copy in TCRdb shows in-frame clones only, minus some. The sample carries fewer than 250,000 clones, 75% to 85% recorded once. Trimming stripped 6 bases from V and 2 bases from J, with 4 bases between. From germline, CDR1 is MDHEN and CDR2 SYDVKM. This CDR3 comprises 11 residues. Membership in each cohort depended on participant-reported clinical history. The receptor's source is a woman aged 40 to 50 with acute COVID-19. The gene calls are TRBV28 and TRBJ2-5; D is undetermined. Source material: PBMCs or T cells enriched from blood (not recorded which). Written as DNA, the CDR3 is TGTGCCAGCAGAACTCAAGAGACCCAGTACTTC. Amino acid sequence: CASRTQETQYF.